Listed below are T cell receptor beta chains from one sample, sequenced in a study of blood T cell repertoires in COVID-19. Generated by immunoSEQ multiplex PCR, the TCRdb table keeps only in-frame clones and is missing some. The sample records tens of thousands of clones, around 72% being singletons. Input material: peripheral blood. These receptors were obtained from a man in his 70s with COVID-19, enrolled during active disease. CDR3s include the opening cysteine and the closing phenylalanine or tryptophan. D genes are given only for firm matches. Part of the rows lack a size; the others show once, few, many or a class for expanded clones.

d_gene | abundance | j_gene | v_gene | CDR3aa | CDR3nt
NA | NA | TRBJ2-1 | TRBV3-1/TRBV3-2 | CASSLTDAGYNEQFF | TGTGCCAGCAGCCTCACGGACGCGGGGTACAATGAGCAGTTCTTC
NA | once | TRBJ2-3 | TRBV5-1 | CASSLVTGQDTQYF | TGCGCCAGCAGCTTGGTTACGGGACAAGATACGCAGTATTTT
NA | NA | TRBJ2-1 | TRBV7-2 | CASSLRRSQDEQFF | TGTGCCAGCAGCTTGAGGCGGAGTCAAGATGAGCAGTTCTTC
NA | many | TRBJ2-5 | TRBV28 | CASSSGDQETQYF | TGTGCCAGCAGTTCGGGGGACCAAGAGACCCAGTACTTC
NA | once | TRBJ2-5 | TRBV7-2 | CASSSQMGGTQETQYF | TGTGCCAGCAGCTCCCAGATGGGGGGGACACAAGAGACCCAGTACTTC
NA | NA | TRBJ2-3 | TRBV21-1 | CASSKWYHAPGQGAVTDTQYF | TGTGCCAGCAGCAAATGGTACCACGCACCGGGACAGGGGGCGGTCACAGATACGCAGTATTTT
NA | once | TRBJ2-5 | TRBV9 | CASSPQQGEETQYF | TGTGCCAGCAGCCCCCAACAAGGGGAAGAGACCCAGTACTTC
TRBD2 | once | TRBJ2-1 | TRBV6-2/TRBV6-3 | CASSSFGSGAYNEQFF | TGTGCCAGCAGCTCCTTTGGTAGCGGGGCCTACAATGAGCAGTTCTTC
NA | NA | TRBJ1-2 | TRBV6-5 | CASKPGVSYGYTF | TGTGCCAGCAAACCGGGGGTTAGCTATGGCTACACCTTC
TRBD2 | NA | TRBJ2-3 | TRBV7-6 | CASSKTDGLVGGDTQYF | TGTGCCAGCTCCAAGACAGACGGACTAGTGGGAGGGGATACGCAGTATTTT
NA | NA | TRBJ1-1 | TRBV19 | CASSIDLRNTEAFF | TGTGCCAGTAGTATAGATCTAAGGAACACTGAAGCTTTCTTT
NA | few | TRBJ2-5 | TRBV5-1 | CASSRDRTQETQYF | TGCGCCAGCAGCCGAGACAGGACTCAAGAGACCCAGTACTTC
NA | NA | TRBJ1-4 | TRBV6-5 | CASSYSYRGEKLFF | TGTGCCAGCAGTTACTCGTACCGGGGGGAAAAACTGTTTTTT
TRBD2 | NA | TRBJ2-3 | TRBV4-2 | CASSQALGLSGGSDTQYF | TGTGCCAGCAGCCAAGCGCTCGGCCTCTCGGGAGGTTCAGATACGCAGTATTTT
NA | few | TRBJ2-3 | TRBV9 | CASSVGGSSTDTQYF | TGTGCCAGCAGCGTAGGAGGATCTAGCACAGATACGCAGTATTTT
NA | NA | TRBJ1-2 | TRBV7-2 | CASTSVYYGYTF | TGTGCCAGCACCTCAGTCTACTATGGCTACACCTTC
NA | NA | TRBJ1-5 | TRBV15 | CATSRENRGNQPQHF | TGTGCCACCAGCAGAGAAAACAGGGGCAATCAGCCCCAGCATTTT
TRBD1 | NA | TRBJ1-1 | TRBV19 | CASSWTGDRTEAFF | TGTGCCAGTAGTTGGACAGGGGATCGTACTGAAGCTTTCTTT
NA | NA | TRBJ1-1 | TRBV5-4 | CASSLDREKNTEAFF | TGTGCCAGCAGCTTGGACAGGGAGAAGAACACTGAAGCTTTCTTT
TRBD2 | NA | TRBJ2-3 | TRBV4-3 | CASSQAHSGSADTQYF | TGCGCCAGCAGCCAAGCACATAGCGGGAGTGCAGATACGCAGTATTTT
NA | NA | TRBJ2-5 | TRBV29-1 | CSASQEGTQYF | TGCAGCGCCAGTCAAGAGGGGACCCAGTACTTC
NA | NA | TRBJ2-7 | TRBV14 | CASSNHRQGRAYEQYF | TGTGCCAGCAGCAACCACCGGCAGGGCAGGGCCTACGAGCAGTACTTC
NA | NA | TRBJ2-1 | TRBV6-5 | CASSYSRGSYNEQFF | TGTGCCAGCAGTTACAGTCGGGGGTCCTACAATGAGCAGTTCTTC
NA | NA | TRBJ2-7 | TRBV15 | CATSPTWTVAYEQYF | TGTGCCACCAGCCCCACTTGGACTGTCGCCTACGAGCAGTACTTC